This T cell receptor beta chain was captured by sequencing in a study of cytotoxic CD8 clonotypes in ibrutinib-treated CLL. The sequencing depth, 1 in 200,000 to 1 in 1 million T cells, was the target. Using immunoSEQ multiplex PCR, the repertoire was profiled, and TCRdb retains in-frame clones only, with some absent. The sample lists some 140,000 clones, 70% to 80% seen once, with about 13% in the top ten. The CDR3 sequence is 16 residues long. CDR1 and CDR2 (germline): SNHLY, FYNNEI. The ends were cut back, 6 bases at V and 2 bases at J, with 17 bases in the middle. This sample comprised PBMCs, obtained after 12 months of ibrutinib treatment. This TCR was sampled from a human donor with chronic lymphocytic leukemia. The genes are TRBV2 and TRBJ1-5, with D tentatively TRBD1 (5 bases). The CDR3 protein is CASSPPGLVGNQPQHF. Written as DNA, the CDR3 is TGTGCCAGCAGCCCCCCAGGGTTGGTCGGCAATCAGCCCCAGCATTTT.